This T cell receptor beta chain was captured in a study of long-term antiretroviral therapy in people with HIV. A remark on this clone: Its specificity is not known.

Inclusion required at least two post-ART and at least one pre-ART PBMC samples. The run of the v3.0 immunoSEQ assay was at survey level. Repertoires were generated with immunoSEQ multiplex PCR, while TCRdb's copy carries only in-frame clones and drops some. The data show some 25,000 clones, 80% to 90% seen once. Study conclusions and caveats: Information on adherence to ART, viral resistance or therapy changes was unavailable. In HIV, the repertoires covered a tighter span of CDR3 lengths than in controls.

The V end lost 5 bases, the J end lost 0 bases, and 11 bases lay between the germline ends. From germline, CDR1 is MNHEY and CDR2 SMNVEV (reference sequence). This CDR3 contains 15 residues. The receptor's source is a man younger than 45 with HIV. The chain joins TRBV27 to TRBJ1-3; D gene uncertain. Sample: unsorted PBMCs, taken more than 4.4 years after starting antiretroviral therapy. As DNA, the CDR3 is TGTGCCAGCAGTAAGGATAGGGCCTCTGGAAACACCATATATTTT. Protein sequence: CASSKDRASGNTIYF.